The rows below give T cell receptor beta chains drawn from one sample of a study of T cell responses to AZD1222 COVID-19 vaccine. The protocol was immunoSEQ multiplex PCR, while the TCRdb copy is restricted to in-frame clones and leaves out a portion. There are 55,000 to 65,000 clones in the sample; 85% to 90% occur only once, and around 19% lies in the top ten. Sequencing used peripheral blood, obtained on day 0 of AZD1222 vaccination. The receptors were sampled from an adult in good health. The CDR3 runs from the conserved cysteine through the conserved F or W. D genes are given only for firm matches. Clone size, where shown, is once, few, many, or a class for clones that have expanded.

clone_size: .; v_call: TRBV4-2; d_call: .; j_call: TRBJ1-2; cdr3_aa: CASSQLFMMGGYTF; cdr3_nt: TGTGCCAGCAGCCAATTATTCATGATGGGAGGCTACACCTTC
clone_size: .; v_call: TRBV14; d_call: .; j_call: TRBJ2-7; cdr3_aa: CASSQYPQDPYEQYF; cdr3_nt: TGTGCCAGCAGCCAATATCCACAGGACCCCTACGAGCAGTACTTC
clone_size: .; v_call: TRBV6-2/TRBV6-3; d_call: .; j_call: TRBJ1-2; cdr3_aa: CASSYSSMRGAYGYTF; cdr3_nt: TGTGCCAGCAGTTACTCGTCAATGAGAGGGGCCTATGGCTACACCTTC
clone_size: .; v_call: TRBV7-9; d_call: TRBD1; j_call: TRBJ1-2; cdr3_aa: CASSLGGGQGLHYGYTF; cdr3_nt: TGTGCCAGCAGCTTGGGGGGCGGACAGGGACTTCACTATGGCTACACCTTC
clone_size: once; v_call: TRBV25-1; d_call: TRBD1; j_call: TRBJ2-1; cdr3_aa: CASSEYRGQGIEQFF; cdr3_nt: TGTGCCAGCAGTGAATATAGGGGACAGGGGATTGAGCAGTTCTTC
clone_size: .; v_call: TRBV7-2; d_call: .; j_call: TRBJ1-5; cdr3_aa: CASSPGRGGQPQHF; cdr3_nt: TGTGCCAGCAGCCCCGGACGTGGGGGACAGCCCCAGCATTTT
clone_size: .; v_call: TRBV9; d_call: TRBD1; j_call: TRBJ1-1; cdr3_aa: CASSVGSTGMNTEAFF; cdr3_nt: TGTGCCAGCAGCGTAGGTTCGACAGGGATGAACACTGAAGCTTTCTTT
clone_size: .; v_call: TRBV7-2; d_call: TRBD2; j_call: TRBJ2-1; cdr3_aa: CASSLGSGGYNEQFF; cdr3_nt: TGTGCCAGCAGCTTAGGTAGCGGGGGCTACAATGAGCAGTTCTTC
clone_size: .; v_call: TRBV4-1; d_call: .; j_call: TRBJ1-2; cdr3_aa: CASSQDPGRRIGGYTF; cdr3_nt: TGCGCCAGCAGCCAAGACCCGGGACGCAGAATCGGTGGCTACACCTTC
clone_size: .; v_call: TRBV9; d_call: .; j_call: TRBJ1-2; cdr3_aa: CASSDVNYGYTF; cdr3_nt: TGTGCCAGCAGCGATGTTAACTATGGCTACACCTTC
clone_size: .; v_call: TRBV7-8; d_call: TRBD1; j_call: TRBJ2-7; cdr3_aa: CASSRQGYEQYF; cdr3_nt: TGTGCCAGCAGTCGACAGGGCTACGAGCAGTACTTC
clone_size: few; v_call: TRBV10-3; d_call: .; j_call: TRBJ1-2; cdr3_aa: CAISEGQLTNGYTF; cdr3_nt: TGTGCCATCAGTGAGGGCCAGCTAACTAATGGCTACACCTTC
clone_size: .; v_call: TRBV19; d_call: .; j_call: TRBJ1-3; cdr3_aa: CASNPYRAGSGNTIYF; cdr3_nt: TGTGCCAGTAACCCTTACAGGGCCGGCTCTGGAAACACCATATATTTT
clone_size: .; v_call: TRBV7-2; d_call: .; j_call: TRBJ1-3; cdr3_aa: CASSLAPRVGNTIYF; cdr3_nt: TGTGCCAGCAGCTTAGCGCCCCGCGTGGGAAACACCATATATTTT
clone_size: .; v_call: TRBV5-1; d_call: .; j_call: TRBJ2-7; cdr3_aa: CASNPGQLLRVGVAYEQYF; cdr3_nt: TGCGCCAGCAACCCCGGACAGCTCCTACGAGTCGGGGTGGCCTACGAGCAGTACTTC
clone_size: .; v_call: TRBV6-6; d_call: TRBD1; j_call: TRBJ2-7; cdr3_aa: CASSPTGTGAYEQYF; cdr3_nt: TGTGCCAGCAGCCCCACCGGGACAGGGGCCTACGAGCAGTACTTC
clone_size: .; v_call: TRBV5-5; d_call: .; j_call: TRBJ1-1; cdr3_aa: CASSSEGGWTEAFF; cdr3_nt: TGTGCCAGCAGCTCTGAGGGGGGTTGGACTGAAGCTTTCTTT
clone_size: .; v_call: TRBV3-1/TRBV3-2; d_call: .; j_call: TRBJ2-7; cdr3_aa: CASSRTQMGFYEQYF; cdr3_nt: TGTGCCAGCAGTCGGACTCAAATGGGGTTTTACGAGCAGTACTTC